The source of this TCR beta chain is a study of graft-versus-host responses after intestinal transplantation. Germline V gene sequence: CDR1 SGHTA, CDR2 FQGTGA. Trimming stripped 2 bases from V and 7 bases from J, with 14 bases between. The CDR3 runs 14 residues. The method was immunoSEQ multiplex PCR; TCRdb's version includes in-frame clones alone and lacks a portion of them. Among tens of thousands of clones listed, around 93% were seen once. This clone was seen only once. The target antigen is unknown. Study findings and constraints: There was an association between peak levels of circulating GvH clones and early post-transplant HvG declines.

Sequencing used PBMCs, obtained approximately 740 days after a first intestinal transplant, on the day of a second. The sequence came from a human patient who received an intestinal transplant, so some T cells may come from the graft donor. The chain links TRBV7-3 to TRBJ1-1, with D maybe TRBD1 (6 bases). The DNA for the CDR3 is TGTGCCAGCAGCTTAGGTCAGGGGCGGGGTGAAGCTTTCTTT. Translated: CASSLGQGRGEAFF.